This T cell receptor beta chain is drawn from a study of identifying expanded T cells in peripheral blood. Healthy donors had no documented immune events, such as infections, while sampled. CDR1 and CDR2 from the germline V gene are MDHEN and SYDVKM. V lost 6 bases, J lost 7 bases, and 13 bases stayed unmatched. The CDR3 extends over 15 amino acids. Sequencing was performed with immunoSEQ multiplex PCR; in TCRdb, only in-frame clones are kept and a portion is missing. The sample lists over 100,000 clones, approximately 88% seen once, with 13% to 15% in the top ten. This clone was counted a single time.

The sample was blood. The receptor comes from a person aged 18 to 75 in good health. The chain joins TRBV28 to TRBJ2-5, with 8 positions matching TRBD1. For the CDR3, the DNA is TGTGCCAGCAGGGACCGGGACAGGCACTTGGGGACCCAGTACTTC. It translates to CASRDRDRHLGTQYF. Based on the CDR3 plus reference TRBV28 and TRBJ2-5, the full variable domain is DVKVTQSSRYLVKRTGEKVFLECVQDMDHENMFWYRQDPGLGLRLIYFSYDVKMKEKGDIPEGYSVSREKKERFSLILESASTNQTSMYLCASRDRDRHLGTQYFGPGTRLLVL.